These T cell receptor beta chains were read from a single sample in a study of cytomegalovirus exposure and HLA in healthy donors. Repertoires were generated with immunoSEQ multiplex PCR, while TCRdb's copy carries only in-frame clones and drops some. This table holds fewer than 350,000 clones, 85% to 90% found once. The specimen sequenced was PBMCs. These receptors were taken from a woman aged 18 to 35 in good health and CMV-seronegative. Both conserved end residues are part of each CDR3. A D gene is named only where the DNA matches it firmly.

j_call d_call cdr3_length v_call cdr3_nt cdr3_aa
TRBJ1-1 TRBD1 18 TRBV2 TGTGCCAGCAGTGAATGGGGTCCTTCGGGACAGCCGAACACTGAAGCTTTCTTT CASSEWGPSGQPNTEAFF
TRBJ2-1 TRBD1 17 TRBV25-1 TGTGCCAGCAGTAGGCACGGACAGGCTAGCTCCTACAATGAGCAGTTCTTC CASSRHGQASSYNEQFF
TRBJ2-7 . 15 TRBV11-1 TGTGCCAGCAGCTTAGGGGGGGGGCACCCCTACGAGCAGTACTTC CASSLGGGHPYEQYF
TRBJ2-1 . 12 TRBV28 TGTGCCAGCAGTTTTGTCCATGGAGGCCAGTTCTTC CASSFVHGGQFF
TRBJ2-7 TRBD2 16 TRBV4-1 TGCGCCAGCAGTCTAGGACTAGCGGGGACAACCTACGAGCAGTACTTC CASSLGLAGTTYEQYF
TRBJ2-7 . 12 TRBV11-2 TGTGCCAGCAGCTCCATTCCCTACGAGCAGTACTTC CASSSIPYEQYF
TRBJ2-2 . 14 TRBV6-5 TGTGCCAGCAGACTACGAACGAACACCGGGGAGCTGTTTTTT CASRLRTNTGELFF
TRBJ1-5 . 15 TRBV19 TGTGCCAGTAGTATAGGACAGACCAGCAATCAGCCCCAGCATTTT CASSIGQTSNQPQHF
TRBJ2-5 . 16 TRBV7-8 TGTGCCAGCAGCATGTTGACAGTGCAGATTCAAGAGACCCAGTACTTC CASSMLTVQIQETQYF
TRBJ2-1 TRBD1 15 TRBV5-4 TGTGCCAGCAGCCTAGGGACAGGCGGGGACAATGAGCAGTTCTTC CASSLGTGGDNEQFF
TRBJ1-5 . 14 TRBV6-5 TGTGCCAGCAGTTACGGAGCTAGCAATCAGCCCCAGCATTTT CASSYGASNQPQHF
TRBJ2-7 TRBD1 14 TRBV2 TGTGCCAGCAGCATACAGGGGAGCTCCTACGAGCAGTACTTC CASSIQGSSYEQYF
TRBJ1-1 . 14 TRBV7-8 TGTGCCAGCAGCTTCTCTTCGGGGGTCACTGAAGCTTTCTTT CASSFSSGVTEAFF
TRBJ1-1 . 15 TRBV19 TGTGCCAGTAGTATAGATAAGGACATGAACACTGAAGCTTTCTTT CASSIDKDMNTEAFF
TRBJ1-1 . 14 TRBV7-3 TGTGCCAGCAGCTTAACGCGAGTGAACACTGAAGCTTTCTTT CASSLTRVNTEAFF
TRBJ1-2 TRBD1 17 TRBV4-2 TGTGCCAGCAGCCAGGTTTCCCGGGACAGGGCGTCCTATGGCTACACCTTC CASSQVSRDRASYGYTF
TRBJ1-6 TRBD1 15 TRBV18 TGTGCCAGCTCTCGGGACAGGGTGGATAATTCCCCCCTCCACTTT CASSRDRVDNSPLHF
TRBJ2-5 TRBD2 12 TRBV6-1 TGTGCCAGCAGGGGACTACAAGAGACCCAGTACTTC CASRGLQETQYF
TRBJ1-4 . 13 TRBV14 TGTGCCAGCAGCTTGTTAATTAATGAAAAACTGTTTTTT CASSLLINEKLFF
TRBJ2-5 TRBD1 15 TRBV27 TGTGCCAGCAGCGACAGGGGGCATCCCCAAGAGACCCAGTACTTC CASSDRGHPQETQYF
TRBJ2-3 . 16 TRBV7-3 TGTGCCAGCAGCCCCCTGGGCAGGGGGGCTGGAGATACGCAGTATTTT CASSPLGRGAGDTQYF
TRBJ2-6 TRBD1 17 TRBV27 TGTGCCAGCAGTTGGGGGACAGGGAAGGTAGGGGCCAACGTCCTGACTTTC CASSWGTGKVGANVLTF
TRBJ1-1 . 15 TRBV14 TGTGCCAGCAGCCAACGGGAACGGACGAACACTGAAGCTTTCTTT CASSQRERTNTEAFF
TRBJ2-5 TRBD2 15 TRBV6-1 TGTGCCAGCAGTGAAGGCGGGGGGGCCGGGGAGACCCAGTACTTC CASSEGGGAGETQYF
TRBJ2-1 TRBD2 18 TRBV7-9 TGTGCCAGCAGGGGCCGAATAGCGGGGGGCCCAATCTACAATGAGCAGTTCTTC CASRGRIAGGPIYNEQFF
TRBJ1-1 . 16 TRBV5-5 TGTGCCAGCAGCTCCGGGATCGGGTGGCAGTACACTGAAGCTTTCTTT CASSSGIGWQYTEAFF
TRBJ2-3 . 17 TRBV5-1 TGCGCCAGCAGCTTGGGATTTGGGGCGGGGAGCACAGATACGCAGTATTTT CASSLGFGAGSTDTQYF